This TCR beta chain was recorded in a study of shared clonotypes between healthy human individuals. The naive CD8 fraction comprised CD45RO-negative cells positively selected for CCR7 and excluded terminally differentiated effector memory CD45RA+ cells. The study's findings and limits: Unshared clonotypes carried lower generation probabilities than those common to all four donors.

To note about this clone: Its antigen is unidentified.

CDR3 size: 15 residues. The germline V gene has CDR1 MDHEN and CDR2 SYDVKM. V gave up 5 bases and J gave up 1 base, with 9 bases separating them. Original handling: Filtering differed, since immunoSEQ gave only junction sequences and no quality scores. The table came from immunoSEQ multiplex PCR; TCRdb's copy has only in-frame clones and leaves some out. V and J calls plus clone size are reproduced from that table; the DNA served to infer D and trimming. The sample consists of roughly 650,000 clones, about 95% of them appearing once. The sequenced sample consisted of naive CD8+ T cells sorted from blood. The V call is TRBV28, the J call TRBJ2-6; D is unresolved. This clonotype was sampled from a woman in her 30s in good health. The DNA for the CDR3 is TGTGCCAGCAGTATGGACCCTTCTGGGGCCAACGTCCTGACTTTC. This sequence encodes CASSMDPSGANVLTF.